This entry lists 24 T cell receptor beta chains sequenced from one sample in a study of early T cells in non-severe SARS-CoV-2 infection. TCRdb re-analysed the 5' RACE reads in MiXCR, keeping a single row per CDR3 protein. The sample has 20,000 to 25,000 distinct CDR3 sequences, less than 4.5% seen once. Sequencing was performed on whole blood. Receptors originate from an adult who was a healthcare worker with PCR-confirmed SARS-CoV-2 infection or an uninfected control (not recorded which).

This clonotype is termed medium-sized. J is TRBJ2-5 and V is TRBV7-6; 10 bases match TRBD2. Germline V gene lookup returns CDR1 SGHVS and CDR2 FNYEAQ. V gave up 2 bases and J gave up 3 bases; unmatched junction bases: 0. The CDR3 is 14 residues long. CDR3 bases: TGTGCCAGCAGCTTACTAGCGGGGGAAGAGACCCAGTACTTC. This sequence encodes CASSLLAGEETQYF.

This clonotype was seen many times. This chain links TRBV7-8 with TRBJ2-2; no clear D. V shed 2 bases and J shed 4 bases, with 8 bases lying between them. The germline gives CDR1 SGHVS, CDR2 FQNEAQ. The CDR3 loop spans 14 amino acids. This chain's CDR3 is CASSLTESTGELFF. CDR3 nucleotide sequence: TGTGCCAGCAGCTTAACTGAGTCCACCGGGGAGCTGTTTTTT.

This clonotype was counted many times. The CDR3 sequence is CASSPGHLNEQFF. For the CDR3, the DNA is TGTGCCAGCAGCCCGGGACACCTCAATGAGCAGTTCTTC. The chain combines TRBV11-2 with TRBJ2-1, with a weak D call TRBD1 (6 bases). This CDR3 spans 13 amino acids. Trimming pared 5 bases from V and 6 bases from J, leaving 11 bases between. Germline V gene lookup returns CDR1 SGHAT and CDR2 FQNNGV.

In its sample, this clonotype was seen many times. V and J are TRBV29-1 and TRBJ1-1; TRBD1 matches at 7 bases. Germline trimming cut 7 bases from V and 0 bases from J; bases unmatched to any gene: 8. The CDR3 covers 14 residues. Germline CDR1 reads SQVTM; CDR2 reads ANQGSEA. The CDR3 loop is CSALTGTMNTEAFF. CDR3 nucleotides: TGCAGCGCATTGACAGGGACCATGAACACTGAAGCTTTCTTT.

This clonotype showed up many times. The chain uses TRBV4-1 and TRBJ2-1, with a possible D match to TRBD1 (5 bases). The germline V gene has CDR1 MGHRA and CDR2 YSYEKL. Deletions cut 0 bases from V and 6 bases from J, with 9 bases between. The CDR3 covers 14 residues. CDR3 amino acids: CASSQEGRGNEQFF. The CDR3 coding sequence is TGCGCCAGCAGCCAAGAAGGTAGGGGCAATGAGCAGTTCTTC.

This clonotype was picked up a small number of times. The gene calls are TRBV20-1 and TRBJ2-1; 11 bases align to TRBD2. The CDR3 contains 16 residues. From germline, CDR1 is DFQATT and CDR2 SNEGSKA (reference sequence). Trimming at V came to 6 bases and at J to 2 bases, leaving 9 bases not matched to a gene. The CDR3 DNA is TGCAGTGCAGCCGGGACTAGCGGCCTGACCTACAATGAGCAGTTCTTC. It is translated as CSAAGTSGLTYNEQFF.

This clonotype was seen ten or more times. The chain links TRBV27 to TRBJ2-2; TRBD2 agrees at 8 bases. This CDR3 is 15 amino acids long. Germline CDR1 MNHEY, CDR2 SMNVEV (reference sequence). V was clipped by 2 bases and J by 4 bases; unmatched bases: 3. The CDR3 is CASSLTSGSTGELFF. The CDR3 region has the DNA TGTGCCAGCAGTTTAACTAGCGGAAGCACCGGGGAGCTGTTTTTT.

This clonotype was observed many times. The chain joins TRBV6-2 or TRBV6-3 to TRBJ2-5; possible D gene TRBD2, 5 bases. V lost 5 bases and J 0 bases, leaving 10 bases between the germline ends. In germline, CDR1 is MNHEY, CDR2 SVGEGT. The CDR3 totals 14 residues. CDR3 coding DNA: TGTGCCAGCAGTCCGACTAACAACCAAGAGACCCAGTACTTC. This translates into CASSPTNNQETQYF.

This clonotype ranks as medium-sized (0.01 to 0.1%). The rearrangement joins TRBV25-1 to TRBJ1-2, with TRBD1 as a possible D gene (5 bases). V lost 5 bases and J lost 0, with 7 bases in between. Per germline, CDR1 MGHDK and CDR2 SYGVNS. This CDR3 region has 13 residues. The DNA for the CDR3 is TGTGCCAGCAGTCCAGGGACTAACTATGGCTACACCTTC. Amino acids: CASSPGTNYGYTF.

The chain joins TRBV20-1 to TRBJ2-7; D is ambiguous. The CDR3 extends over 14 amino acids. The V and J ends lost 0 bases and 3 bases respectively, with 12 bases between them. Germline-derived CDR1 and CDR2 are DFQATT and SNEGSKA (reference sequence). As DNA, the CDR3 is TGCAGTGCTAGAGATCAAGGCGAGTACTACGAGCAGTACTTC. It encodes CSARDQGEYYEQYF.

This clonotype was picked up a small number of times. The chain links TRBV6-2 or TRBV6-3 to TRBJ1-1; D not certain. The CDR3 loop spans 13 amino acids. Germline V gives CDR1 MNHEY, CDR2 SVGEGT. Trimming took off 6 bases at V and 1 base at J, with 9 bases between the two ends. The CDR3 reads CASSTGENTEAFF. The CDR3 region has the DNA TGTGCCAGCAGCACCGGGGAGAACACTGAAGCTTTCTTT.

Ten or more counts support this clonotype. V and J are TRBV12-3 or TRBV12-4 and TRBJ2-7; 7 nucleotides line up with TRBD1. CDR3 length: 13 residues. The J segment lost 2 bases and the V segment lost 7 bases, leaving 5 bases of the junction unmatched. The CDR3 DNA follows: TGTGCCAGCAAACCGGGACAGACCTACGAGCAGTACTTC. As protein: CASKPGQTYEQYF.

The chain carries TRBV2 and TRBJ1-6, with a tentative D call TRBD1 (5 bases). Germline V gene data show CDR1 as SNHLY and CDR2 as FYNNEI. V was clipped by 7 bases and J by 9 bases, with 22 bases between them. There are 16 residues in the CDR3. This chain's CDR3 is CASTGDRRGFGSPLHF. CDR3 DNA sequence: TGTGCCAGCACTGGGGACCGCCGAGGGTTTGGTTCACCCCTCCACTTT.

By share of the sample, this clonotype is medium-sized. V gene TRBV10-2 combines with J gene TRBJ2-3; TRBD2 aligns across 7 bases. From germline, CDR1 is WSHSY and CDR2 SAAADI. The CDR3 covers 17 residues. J gave up 1 base and V 4 bases, and 11 bases lay outside the gene matches. The CDR3 coding sequence is TGCGCCAGCAGTGGGACCCTGACTAGCCGGGGCACAGATACGCAGTATTTT. Amino acid sequence: CASSGTLTSRGTDTQYF.

At least ten counts were recorded for this clonotype. CDR3: CASSLAVFETQYF. The DNA for the CDR3 is TGTGCCAGCAGCTTGGCAGTTTTTGAGACCCAGTACTTC. The chain couples TRBV5-5 to TRBJ2-5, with D hard to call. Trimming took off 0 bases at V and 5 bases at J, with 8 bases between the two ends. The CDR3 totals 13 residues. Germline V CDR1 and CDR2: SGHKS, YYEKEE (reference sequence). Supplemented by reference TRBV5-5 and TRBJ2-5, the full variable domain reads DAGVTQSPTHLIKTRGQQVTLRCSPISGHKSVSWYQQVLGQGPQFIFQYYEKEERGRGNFPDRFSARQFPNYSSELNVNALLLGDSALYLCASSLAVFETQYFGPGTRLLVL.

This clonotype has at least ten counts. The J gene is TRBJ1-1, the V gene TRBV7-9; unclear D gene. Trimming stripped 7 bases from V and 5 bases from J, with 14 bases between. Germline assignment: CDR1 SEHNR and CDR2 FQNEAQ (reference sequence). This CDR3 spans 13 amino acids. The CDR3 protein is CASTPRPGTEAFF. CDR3 DNA sequence: TGTGCCAGCACCCCCCGGCCCGGGACTGAAGCTTTCTTT.

The chain is built from TRBV5-4 and TRBJ1-2; 7 bases are shared with TRBD1. From germline, CDR1 is SGHNT and CDR2 YYREEE (reference sequence). V was clipped by 4 bases and J by 5 bases; unmatched bases: 14. The CDR3 extends over 16 amino acids. CDR3 sequence reads: CASSPGGRQGEYGYTF. DNA for the CDR3: TGTGCCAGCAGCCCCGGTGGGCGTCAGGGGGAGTATGGCTACACCTTC.

This clonotype was found a few times. The gene calls are TRBV7-9 and TRBJ1-1, with D uncertain. V was trimmed by 1 base and J by 6 bases, leaving 6 bases between them. In germline, CDR1 is SEHNR, CDR2 FQNEAQ (reference sequence). The CDR3 spans 12 residues. CDR3 region: CASSLGRSEAFF. In nucleotides, the CDR3 is TGTGCCAGCAGCTTAGGAAGATCTGAAGCTTTCTTT.

This clonotype was recorded at least ten times. This sequence joins TRBV7-2 and TRBJ1-3, with a possible D match to TRBD1 (6 bases). CDR1 and CDR2 from the germline V gene are SGHTA and FQGNSA. The CDR3 has 13 amino acids. V was shortened by 6 bases and J by 4 bases, with 10 bases between the two germline ends. In DNA, the CDR3 is TGTGCCAGCAGATCAGGGGAAGGAAACACCATATATTTT. It encodes CASRSGEGNTIYF.

The J gene is TRBJ2-1, the V gene TRBV5-8, with a possible D match to TRBD1 (6 bases). Looked up from germline, CDR1 is SGHTS and CDR2 is YDEGEE. The V end lost 4 bases, the J end lost 4 bases, and 15 bases lay between the germline ends. The CDR3 runs 15 residues. Written as DNA, the CDR3 is TGTGCCAGCAGCACACCGGGACACCCTTACAATGAGCAGTTCTTC. Residues: CASSTPGHPYNEQFF.

The chain is built from TRBV20-1 and TRBJ2-3; TRBD2 might be the D (7 bases). The CDR3 is made up of 14 amino acids. Germline V gene data show CDR1 as DFQATT and CDR2 as SNEGSKA (reference sequence). V lost 3 bases and J 3 bases, leaving 13 bases between the germline ends. The CDR3 nucleotides are TGCAGTGCTAGTGCCGGGGGGCCTACAGATACGCAGTATTTT. It is translated as CSASAGGPTDTQYF.

This chain uses TRBV19 with TRBJ1-2; 7 nucleotides agree with TRBD1. Germline assignment: CDR1 LNHDA and CDR2 SQIVND (reference sequence). This CDR3 comprises 15 residues. The junction had 8 bases not matched to a gene; V was cut back by 3 bases and J by 4 bases. CDR3 amino acids: CASSISPDRLYGYTF. The CDR3 DNA reads as TGTGCCAGTAGTATCTCTCCGGACAGGCTCTATGGCTACACCTTC.

In its sample, this clonotype was seen many times. J is TRBJ2-1 and V is TRBV20-1; D is unresolved. The CDR3 is made up of 11 amino acids. The V end lost 3 bases, the J end lost 4 bases, and 4 bases lay between the germline ends. Germline V CDR1 and CDR2: DFQATT, SNEGSKA (reference sequence). CDR3 region: CSARVYNEQFF. The CDR3 coding sequence is TGCAGTGCTAGGGTTTACAATGAGCAGTTCTTC.

This clonotype was observed a few times. A single base separates this from a much larger clone, so it may be a read error. The chain links TRBV6-1 to TRBJ2-2; either TRBD1 or TRBD2 may fit D (5 bases each). The CDR3 runs 13 residues. The germline gives CDR1 MNHNS, CDR2 SASEGT. V was trimmed by 3 bases and J by 6 bases, leaving 8 bases between them. The CDR3 here is CASSDRDPGELFF. CDR3 DNA sequence: TGTGCCAGCAGTGACAGGGACCCCGGGGAGCTGTTTTTT.